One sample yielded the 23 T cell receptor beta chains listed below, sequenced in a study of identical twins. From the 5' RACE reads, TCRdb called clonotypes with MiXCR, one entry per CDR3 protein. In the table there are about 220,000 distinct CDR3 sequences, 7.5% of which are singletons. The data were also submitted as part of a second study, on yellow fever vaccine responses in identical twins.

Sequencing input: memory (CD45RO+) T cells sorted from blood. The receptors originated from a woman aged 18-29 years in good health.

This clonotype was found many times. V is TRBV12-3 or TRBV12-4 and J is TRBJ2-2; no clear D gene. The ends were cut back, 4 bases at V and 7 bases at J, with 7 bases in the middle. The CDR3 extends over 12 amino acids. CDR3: CASSSGFGELFF. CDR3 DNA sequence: TGTGCCAGCAGTTCCGGGTTCGGGGAGCTGTTTTTT.

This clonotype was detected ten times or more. The DNA of the CDR3 is TGCAGTGCTAGCTGGCTAGCCAAATCAAGGGCCCTGTATGATGAGCAGTTCTTC. It codes for CSASWLAKSRALYDEQFF. The chain carries TRBV20-1 and TRBJ2-1, with TRBD2 as a possible D gene (5 bases). This CDR3 has 18 residues. CDR1 is DFQATT and CDR2 is SNEGSKA in the germline V gene (reference sequence). Between the trimmed V and J ends, which lost 3 bases and 8 bases, there was a span of 29 bases.

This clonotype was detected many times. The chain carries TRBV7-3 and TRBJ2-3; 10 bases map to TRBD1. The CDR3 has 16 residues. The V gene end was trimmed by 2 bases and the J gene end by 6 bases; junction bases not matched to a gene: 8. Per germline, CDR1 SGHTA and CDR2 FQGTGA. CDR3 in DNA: TGTGCCAGCAGCTTAGGGGACAGGGGCAAGGGGGATACGCAGTATTTT. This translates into CASSLGDRGKGDTQYF.

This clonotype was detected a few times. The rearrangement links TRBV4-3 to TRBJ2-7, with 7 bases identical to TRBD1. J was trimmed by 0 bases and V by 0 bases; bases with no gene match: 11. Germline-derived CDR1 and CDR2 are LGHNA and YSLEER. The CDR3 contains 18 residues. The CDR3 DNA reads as TGCGCCAGCAGCCAAGATCTTGGGTCGGGACAGATCTCCTACGAGCAGTACTTC. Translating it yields CASSQDLGSGQISYEQYF.

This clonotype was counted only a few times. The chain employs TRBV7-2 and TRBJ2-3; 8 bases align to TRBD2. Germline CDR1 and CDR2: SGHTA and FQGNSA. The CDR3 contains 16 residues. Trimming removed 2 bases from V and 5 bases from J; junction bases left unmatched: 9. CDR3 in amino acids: CASSLIPSGGIDTQYF. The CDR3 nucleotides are TGTGCCAGCAGCTTAATCCCCAGCGGGGGCATAGATACGCAGTATTTT.

The CDR3 reads CASSQEYHLNEKLFF. The CDR3 DNA follows: TGCGCCAGCAGCCAAGAGTACCACTTGAATGAAAAACTGTTTTTT. This chain joins TRBV4-3 and TRBJ1-4; no definite D call. V was shortened by 0 bases and J by 5 bases, with 10 bases between the two germline ends. The germline CDR1 and CDR2 sequences are LGHNA and YSLEER. CDR3 length equals 15 residues.

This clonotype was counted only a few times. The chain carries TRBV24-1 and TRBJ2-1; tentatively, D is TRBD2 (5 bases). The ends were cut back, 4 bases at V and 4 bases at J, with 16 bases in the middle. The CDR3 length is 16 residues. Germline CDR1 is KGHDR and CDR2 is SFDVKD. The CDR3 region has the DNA TGTGCCACCAGTGAGACGGACGGGGTACTATACAATGAGCAGTTCTTC. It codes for CATSETDGVLYNEQFF.

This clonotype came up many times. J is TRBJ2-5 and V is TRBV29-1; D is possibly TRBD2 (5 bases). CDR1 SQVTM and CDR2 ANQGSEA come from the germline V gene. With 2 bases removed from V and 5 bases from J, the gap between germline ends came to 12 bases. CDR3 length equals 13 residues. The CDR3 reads CSVEFGVQETQYF. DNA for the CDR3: TGCAGCGTTGAATTCGGGGTCCAGGAGACCCAGTACTTC.

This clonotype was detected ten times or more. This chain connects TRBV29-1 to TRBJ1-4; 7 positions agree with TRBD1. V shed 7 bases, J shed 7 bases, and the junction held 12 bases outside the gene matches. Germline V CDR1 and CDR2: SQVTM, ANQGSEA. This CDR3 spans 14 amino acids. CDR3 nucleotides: TGCAGCGCCCTGACAGGGCCGGGGGGTGAAAAACTGTTTTTT. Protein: CSALTGPGGEKLFF.

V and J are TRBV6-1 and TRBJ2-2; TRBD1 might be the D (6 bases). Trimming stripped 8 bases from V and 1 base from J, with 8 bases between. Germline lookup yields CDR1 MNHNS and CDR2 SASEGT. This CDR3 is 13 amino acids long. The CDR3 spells CASGTKNTGELFF. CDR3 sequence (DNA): TGTGCCAGCGGGACAAAGAACACCGGGGAGCTGTTTTTT.

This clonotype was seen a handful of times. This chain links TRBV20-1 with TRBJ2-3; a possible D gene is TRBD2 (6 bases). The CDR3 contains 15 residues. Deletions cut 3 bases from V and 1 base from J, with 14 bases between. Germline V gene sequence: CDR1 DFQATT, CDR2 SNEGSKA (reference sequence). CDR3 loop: CSARETKRGTDTQYF. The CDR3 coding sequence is TGCAGTGCTAGGGAGACTAAGCGGGGCACAGATACGCAGTATTTT.

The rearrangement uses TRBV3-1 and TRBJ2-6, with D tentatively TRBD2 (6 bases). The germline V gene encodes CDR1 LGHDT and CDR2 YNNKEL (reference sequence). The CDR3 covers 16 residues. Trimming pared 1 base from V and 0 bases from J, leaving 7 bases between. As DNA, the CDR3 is TGTGCCAGCAGCCAAGGGGGGGTCTCTGGGGCCAACGTCCTGACTTTC. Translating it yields CASSQGGVSGANVLTF.

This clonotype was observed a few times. CDR3 amino acids: CSAPKYAGVWTDTQYF. The CDR3 DNA reads as TGCAGTGCCCCTAAGTACGCGGGAGTGTGGACAGATACGCAGTATTTT. The chain carries TRBV20-1 and TRBJ2-3; 7 nucleotides line up with TRBD2. The CDR3 consists of 16 residues. Germline CDR1 is DFQATT and CDR2 is SNEGSKA (reference sequence). V dropped 6 bases and J dropped 3; count of bases not matched to a gene: 15.

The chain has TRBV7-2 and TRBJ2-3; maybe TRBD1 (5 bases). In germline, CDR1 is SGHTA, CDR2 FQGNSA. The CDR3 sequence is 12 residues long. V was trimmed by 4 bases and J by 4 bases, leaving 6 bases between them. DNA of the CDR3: TGTGCCAGCAGCTCCAGGGCAGATACGCAGTATTTT. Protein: CASSSRADTQYF.

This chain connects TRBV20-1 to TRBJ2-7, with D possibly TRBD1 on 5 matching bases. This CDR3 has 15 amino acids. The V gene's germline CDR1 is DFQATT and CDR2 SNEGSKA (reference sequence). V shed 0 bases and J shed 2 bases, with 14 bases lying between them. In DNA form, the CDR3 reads TGCAGTGCTAGAGACGCCCGACAGCTGACCTACGAGCAGTACTTC. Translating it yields CSARDARQLTYEQYF.

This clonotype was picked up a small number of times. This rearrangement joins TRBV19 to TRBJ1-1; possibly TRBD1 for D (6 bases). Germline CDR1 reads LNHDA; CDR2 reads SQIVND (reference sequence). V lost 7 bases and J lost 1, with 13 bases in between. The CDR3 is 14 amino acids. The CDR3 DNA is TGTGCCAGTACGGTCGGGGGGCGGAACACTGAAGCTTTCTTT. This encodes CASTVGGRNTEAFF.

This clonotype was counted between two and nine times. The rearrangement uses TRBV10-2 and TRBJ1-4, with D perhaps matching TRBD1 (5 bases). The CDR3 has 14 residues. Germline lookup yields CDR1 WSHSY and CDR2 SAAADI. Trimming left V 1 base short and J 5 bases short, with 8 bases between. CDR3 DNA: TGCGCCAGCAGTGAGTTACGGGGGAATGAAAAACTGTTTTTT. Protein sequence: CASSELRGNEKLFF.

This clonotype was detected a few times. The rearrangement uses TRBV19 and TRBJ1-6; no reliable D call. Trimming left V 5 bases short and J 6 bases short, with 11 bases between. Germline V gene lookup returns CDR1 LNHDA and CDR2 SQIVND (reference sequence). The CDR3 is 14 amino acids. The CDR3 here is CASSASGTNSPLHF. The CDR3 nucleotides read TGTGCCAGTAGTGCCTCGGGCACTAATTCACCCCTCCACTTT.

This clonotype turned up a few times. CDR3 coding DNA: TGTGCCAGCAGCCTAAGGACAGGGGGCGCCATACGGTCCTACAATGAGCAGTTCTTC. Its translation: CASSLRTGGAIRSYNEQFF. The chain uses TRBV11-2 and TRBJ2-1; TRBD1 matches 11 bases. With 5 bases clipped from V and 1 base from J, the junction kept 13 bases outside the gene matches. The germline V gene has CDR1 SGHAT and CDR2 FQNNGV. This CDR3 is 19 amino acids long.

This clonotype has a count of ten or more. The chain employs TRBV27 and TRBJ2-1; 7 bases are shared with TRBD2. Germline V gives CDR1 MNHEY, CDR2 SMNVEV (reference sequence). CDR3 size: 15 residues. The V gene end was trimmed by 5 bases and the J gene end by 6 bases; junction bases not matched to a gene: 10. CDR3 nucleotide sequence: TGTGCCAGCAGTGCTACTAGCGCGGGGCCCAATGAGCAGTTCTTC. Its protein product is CASSATSAGPNEQFF.

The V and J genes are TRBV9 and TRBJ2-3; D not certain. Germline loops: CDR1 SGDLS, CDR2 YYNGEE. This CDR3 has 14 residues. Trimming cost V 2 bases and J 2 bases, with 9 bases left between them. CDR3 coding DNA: TGTGCCAGCAGCGTGGCGCTGAACACAGATACGCAGTATTTT. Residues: CASSVALNTDTQYF.

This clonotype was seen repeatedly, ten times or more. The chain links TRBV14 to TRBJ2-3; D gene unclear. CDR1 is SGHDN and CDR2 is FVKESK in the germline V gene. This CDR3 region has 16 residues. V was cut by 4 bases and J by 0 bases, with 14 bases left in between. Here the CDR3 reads CASSPSKKLSTDTQYF. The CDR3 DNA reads TGTGCCAGCAGCCCATCGAAGAAACTTAGCACAGATACGCAGTATTTT.

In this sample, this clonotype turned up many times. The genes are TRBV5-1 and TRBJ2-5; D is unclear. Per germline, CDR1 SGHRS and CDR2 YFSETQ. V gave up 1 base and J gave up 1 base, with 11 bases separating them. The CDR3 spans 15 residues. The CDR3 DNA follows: TGCGCCAGCAGCTTGAACAGACCCTCCCAAGAGACCCAGTACTTC. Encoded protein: CASSLNRPSQETQYF.